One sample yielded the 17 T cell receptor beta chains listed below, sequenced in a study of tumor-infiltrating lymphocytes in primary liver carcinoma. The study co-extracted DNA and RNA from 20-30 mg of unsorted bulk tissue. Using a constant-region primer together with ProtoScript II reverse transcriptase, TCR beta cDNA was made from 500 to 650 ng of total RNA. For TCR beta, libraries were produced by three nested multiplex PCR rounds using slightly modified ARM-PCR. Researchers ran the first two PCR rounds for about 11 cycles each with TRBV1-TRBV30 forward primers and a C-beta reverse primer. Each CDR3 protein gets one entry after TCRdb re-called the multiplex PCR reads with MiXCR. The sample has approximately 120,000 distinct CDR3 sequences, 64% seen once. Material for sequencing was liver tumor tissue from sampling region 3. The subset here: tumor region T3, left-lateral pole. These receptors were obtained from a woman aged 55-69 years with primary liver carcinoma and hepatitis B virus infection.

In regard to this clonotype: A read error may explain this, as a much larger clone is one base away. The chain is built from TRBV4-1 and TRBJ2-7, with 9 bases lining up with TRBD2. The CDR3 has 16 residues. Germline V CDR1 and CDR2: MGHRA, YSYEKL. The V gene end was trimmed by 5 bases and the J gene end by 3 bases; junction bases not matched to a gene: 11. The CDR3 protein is CASSSKYPSGIYEQYF. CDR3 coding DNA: TGCGCCAGCAGCTCCAAATACCCTAGCGGGATCTACGAGCAGTACTTC.

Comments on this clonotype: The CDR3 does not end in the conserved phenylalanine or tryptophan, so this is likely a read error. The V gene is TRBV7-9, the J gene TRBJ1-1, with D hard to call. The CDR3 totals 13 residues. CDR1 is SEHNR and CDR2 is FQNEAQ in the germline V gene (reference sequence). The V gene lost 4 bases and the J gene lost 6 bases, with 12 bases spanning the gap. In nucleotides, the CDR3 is TGTGCCAGCAGCTCGGGGTTCTTCGCTGAAGCTTTCTCT. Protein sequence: CASSSGFFAEAFS.

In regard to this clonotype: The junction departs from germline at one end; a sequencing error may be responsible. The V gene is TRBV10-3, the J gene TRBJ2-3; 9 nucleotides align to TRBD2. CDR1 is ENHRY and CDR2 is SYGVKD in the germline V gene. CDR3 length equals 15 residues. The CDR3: CAIRGGLAPADMQYF. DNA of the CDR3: TGTGCCATCAGGGGGGGACTAGCCCCTGCAGATATGCAGTATTTT.

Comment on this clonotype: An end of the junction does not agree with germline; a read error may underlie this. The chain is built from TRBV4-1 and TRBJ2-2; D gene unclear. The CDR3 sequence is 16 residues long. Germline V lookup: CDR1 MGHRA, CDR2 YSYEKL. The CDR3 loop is CASSQDQCSNTGELFF. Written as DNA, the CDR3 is TGCGCTAGCAGCCAAGATCAATGTTCGAACACCGGGGAGCTGTTTTTT.

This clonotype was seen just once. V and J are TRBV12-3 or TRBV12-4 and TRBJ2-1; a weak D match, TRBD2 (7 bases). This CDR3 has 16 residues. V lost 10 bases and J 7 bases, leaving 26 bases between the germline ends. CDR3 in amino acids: CANREVGGGVRNEQFF. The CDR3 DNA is TGTGCCAACAGGGAAGTAGGAGGGGGGGTTCGTAATGAGCAGTTCTTC.

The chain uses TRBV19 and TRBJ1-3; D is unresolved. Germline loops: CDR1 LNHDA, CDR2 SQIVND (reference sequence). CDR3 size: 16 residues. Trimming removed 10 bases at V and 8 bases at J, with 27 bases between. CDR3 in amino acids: CANRIVDHLRGDTIYF. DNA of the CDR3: TGTGCCAACCGGATCGTGGACCATCTTCGGGGAGACACCATATATTTT.

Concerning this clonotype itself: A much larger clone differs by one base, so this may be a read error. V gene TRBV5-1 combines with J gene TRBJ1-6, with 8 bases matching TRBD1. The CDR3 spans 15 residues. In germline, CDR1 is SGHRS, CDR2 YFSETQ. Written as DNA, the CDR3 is TGCGCCAGCAACTTGGGGACAGGACGAAATTCACCCCTCCACTTT. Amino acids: CASNLGTGRNSPLHF.

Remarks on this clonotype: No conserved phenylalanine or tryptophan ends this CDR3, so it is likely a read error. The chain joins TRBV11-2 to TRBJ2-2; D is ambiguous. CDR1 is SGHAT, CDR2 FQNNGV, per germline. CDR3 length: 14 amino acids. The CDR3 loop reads CAGSLGSNTGELFS. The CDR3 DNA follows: TGTGCCGGCAGCTTAGGGTCGAACACCGGGGAGCTGTTTTCT.

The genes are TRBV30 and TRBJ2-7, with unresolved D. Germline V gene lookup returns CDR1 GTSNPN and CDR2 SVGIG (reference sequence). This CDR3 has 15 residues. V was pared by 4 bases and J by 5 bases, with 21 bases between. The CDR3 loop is CAWMGRRNSHNEQYF. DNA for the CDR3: TGTGCCTGGATGGGCCGAAGGAATAGTCACAACGAGCAGTACTTC.

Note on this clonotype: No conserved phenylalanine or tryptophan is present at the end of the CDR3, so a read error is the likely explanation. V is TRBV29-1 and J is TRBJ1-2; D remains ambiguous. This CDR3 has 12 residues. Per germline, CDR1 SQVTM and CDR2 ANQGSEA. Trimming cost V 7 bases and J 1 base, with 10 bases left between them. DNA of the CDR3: TGCAGCGGCAATAGCGTTAACTATGGCTACACCGTC. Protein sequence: CSGNSVNYGYTV.

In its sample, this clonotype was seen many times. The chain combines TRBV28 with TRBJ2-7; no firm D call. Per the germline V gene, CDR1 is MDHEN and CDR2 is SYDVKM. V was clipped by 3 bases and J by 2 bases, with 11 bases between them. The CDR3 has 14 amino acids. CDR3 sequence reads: CASSLAHYTYEQYF. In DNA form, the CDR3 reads TGTGCCAGCAGTTTGGCCCACTATACCTACGAGCAGTACTTC.

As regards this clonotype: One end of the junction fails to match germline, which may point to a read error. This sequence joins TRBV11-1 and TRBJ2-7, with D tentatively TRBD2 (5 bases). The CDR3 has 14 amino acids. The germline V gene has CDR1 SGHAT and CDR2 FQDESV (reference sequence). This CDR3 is CAGSGKRATYEQYF. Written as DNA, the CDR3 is TGTGCCGGCAGCGGAAAGAGGGCCACCTACGAGCAGTACTTT.

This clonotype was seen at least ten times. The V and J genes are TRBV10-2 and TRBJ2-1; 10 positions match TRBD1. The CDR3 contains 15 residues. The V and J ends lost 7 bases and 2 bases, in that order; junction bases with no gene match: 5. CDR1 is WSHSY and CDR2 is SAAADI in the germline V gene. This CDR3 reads CASTTGTGAYNEQFF. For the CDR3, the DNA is TGCGCCAGCACTACCGGGACAGGGGCCTACAATGAGCAGTTCTTC.

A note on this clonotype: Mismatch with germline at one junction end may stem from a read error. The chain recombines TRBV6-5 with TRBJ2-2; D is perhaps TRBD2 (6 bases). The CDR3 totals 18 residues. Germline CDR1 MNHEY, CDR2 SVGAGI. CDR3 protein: CVSSYSGLAGGFAGELFF. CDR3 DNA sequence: TGTGTCAGCAGTTACTCTGGGCTAGCCGGAGGGTTCGCCGGGGAGCTGTTTTTT.

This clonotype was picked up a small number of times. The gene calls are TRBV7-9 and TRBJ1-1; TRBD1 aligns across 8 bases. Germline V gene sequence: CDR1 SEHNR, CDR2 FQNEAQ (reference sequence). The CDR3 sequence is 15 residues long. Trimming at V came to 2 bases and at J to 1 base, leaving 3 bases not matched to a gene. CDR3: CASSLLQGGNTEAFF. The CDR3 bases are TGTGCCAGCAGCTTATTACAGGGGGGGAACACTGAAGCTTTCTTT.

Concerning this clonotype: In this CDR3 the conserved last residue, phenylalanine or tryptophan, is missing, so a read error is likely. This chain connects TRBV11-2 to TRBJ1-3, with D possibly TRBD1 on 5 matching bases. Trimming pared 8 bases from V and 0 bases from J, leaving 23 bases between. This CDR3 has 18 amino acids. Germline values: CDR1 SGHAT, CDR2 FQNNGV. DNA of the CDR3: TGTGCCAGCGGCTCACGCCTCCCGACAGATAGCTCTGGAAACACCATATATCTT. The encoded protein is CASGSRLPTDSSGNTIYL.

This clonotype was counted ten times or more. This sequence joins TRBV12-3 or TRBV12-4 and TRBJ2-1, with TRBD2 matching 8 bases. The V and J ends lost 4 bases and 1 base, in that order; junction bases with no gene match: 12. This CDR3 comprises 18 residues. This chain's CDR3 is CASSSGTRRLGSYNEQFF. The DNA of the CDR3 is TGTGCCAGCAGTTCCGGGACTAGACGGCTTGGGTCCTACAATGAGCAGTTCTTC.